This T cell receptor (beta chain) was profiled in a study of blood T cell repertoires in COVID-19. For the study at large: T cells, B-cell-depleted T cells, or PBMCs supplied cDNA or gDNA.

As processed by the authors: Estimated nucleated cell counts came from reference gene primer amplification. TCRdb's table, derived via immunoSEQ multiplex PCR, lists solely in-frame clones and lacks some. V and J calls and clone size are as listed in that table; D and trimming were resolved from the DNA. The sample lists some 460,000 clones, about 90% occurring once. The V gene end was trimmed by 2 bases and the J gene end by 6 bases; junction bases not matched to a gene: 6. Germline values: CDR1 LGHDT, CDR2 YNNKEL (reference sequence). The CDR3 length is 14 residues. Participants had their cohort set by participant-reported clinical history.

The clonotype was recovered from a woman between 18 and 29 years old who had recovered from COVID-19. This chain uses TRBV3-1 (or the pseudogene TRBV3-2) with TRBJ2-7; TRBD1 aligns across 8 bases. Input material: PBMCs or T cells enriched from blood (not recorded which). Here the CDR3 reads CASSQQTGVREQYF. The CDR3 region has the DNA TGTGCCAGCAGCCAACAGACAGGGGTCCGCGAGCAGTACTTC.